The 20 T cell receptor beta chains below were found in one sample sequenced in a study of human T cells and chemical hapten exposure. Regarding time point: patch test 3, about 24 weeks after DPC sensitization. Treatment given: therapeutic diphenylcyclopropenone sensitization with weekly scalp DPC. The template was total RNA from unfractionated whole blood. Via MiXCR, TCRdb re-called the RACE reads, giving one row per CDR3 protein. The table lists 38,000 or so distinct CDR3 sequences, around 9.5% of them singletons, with around 28% in the top ten. Sequenced here: whole blood, sampled in connection with sensitization to the hapten diphenylcyclopropenone (DPC). The receptors come from a man aged 45-60 years with alopecia areata. Some clones in this sample may be carry-over from other donors' samples.

The gene calls are TRBV29-1 and TRBJ2-1; D gene uncertain. The germline V gene has CDR1 SQVTM and CDR2 ANQGSEA. The CDR3 totals 11 residues. V was clipped by 2 bases and J by 5 bases, with 4 bases between them. The CDR3 reads CSVELNNEQFF. The CDR3 nucleotides are TGCAGCGTTGAACTTAACAATGAGCAGTTCTTC.

The rearrangement joins TRBV7-9 to TRBJ2-3, with 9 bases matching TRBD2. Germline V gene data show CDR1 as SEHNR and CDR2 as FQNEAQ (reference sequence). Losses at the gene ends were 5 bases for V and 4 bases for J; bases not matched to a gene: 10. The CDR3 spans 16 residues. The CDR3 loop reads CASSLNSGSVADTQYF. The CDR3 region has the DNA TGTGCCAGCAGCCTAAATAGCGGGAGTGTCGCAGATACGCAGTATTTT.

This clonotype was seen repeatedly, ten times or more. The rearrangement joins TRBV2 to TRBJ2-7; TRBD2 agrees at 9 bases. V lost 6 bases, J lost 2 bases, and 8 bases stayed unmatched. The CDR3 is 15 residues long. CDR1 is SNHLY and CDR2 is FYNNEI in the germline V gene. The DNA of the CDR3 is TGTGCCAGCAGCCCCCCGGGACTAGCTCCCTACGAGCAGTACTTC. The encoded protein is CASSPPGLAPYEQYF.

Comments on this clonotype: This may be a read error: a much more frequent sequence differs by one nucleotide. The chain recombines TRBV28 with TRBJ2-3; tentatively, D is TRBD1 or TRBD2 (6 bases each). The CDR3 consists of 16 residues. Germline V gene lookup returns CDR1 MDHEN and CDR2 SYDVKM. The CDR3 reads CATSLITGTSTDTQYF. Written as DNA, the CDR3 is TGTGCCACCAGTTTGATCACAGGGACTAGCACAGATACGCAGTATTTT.

This clonotype showed up many times. CDR3 in amino acids: CASSPGQGLETQYF. CDR3 DNA: TGCGCCAGCAGCCCCGGACAGGGGTTGGAGACCCAGTACTTC. The rearrangement joins TRBV5-1 to TRBJ2-5, with 9 bases fitting TRBD1. J was trimmed by 5 bases and V by 4 bases; bases with no gene match: 6. Germline loops: CDR1 SGHRS, CDR2 YFSETQ. There are 14 residues in the CDR3.

This clonotype was seen repeatedly, ten times or more. The rearrangement uses TRBV29-1 and TRBJ1-2; no reliable D call. Looked up from germline, CDR1 is SQVTM and CDR2 is ANQGSEA. The CDR3 is 10 residues long. V lost 7 bases, J lost 7 bases, and 10 bases lay in between. CDR3 nucleotide sequence: TGCAGCGCAAGAAACAGTGGCTACACCTTC. Translation: CSARNSGYTF.

The chain combines TRBV11-3 with TRBJ2-1; TRBD2 agrees at 9 bases. CDR3 length: 13 amino acids. Germline CDR1 and CDR2: SGHNT and YENEEA. V lost 8 bases, J lost 9 bases, and 8 bases stayed unmatched. CDR3 coding DNA: TGTGCCAGCGGTTTAGCGGGAGAAGGTGAGCAGTTCTTC. Translation gives CASGLAGEGEQFF.

This clonotype was detected a few times. V is TRBV29-1 and J is TRBJ2-2; 9 bases agree with TRBD2. Germline assignment: CDR1 SQVTM and CDR2 ANQGSEA. J gave up 1 base and V 4 bases, and 7 bases lay outside the gene matches. This CDR3 has 16 amino acids. The CDR3 DNA reads as TGCAGCGTTGCTCCTACTAGCGGGTGGAACACCGGGGAGCTGTTTTTT. This codes for CSVAPTSGWNTGELFF.

Ten or more counts support this clonotype. V is TRBV7-2 and J is TRBJ1-5; D is undetermined. The CDR3 length is 14 residues. V gave up 2 bases and J gave up 2 bases, with 7 bases separating them. The germline CDR1 and CDR2 sequences are SGHTA and FQGNSA. The CDR3 nucleotides are TGTGCCAGCAGCTTAATTTTCGGCAATCAGCCCCAGCATTTT. This translates into CASSLIFGNQPQHF.

The chain uses TRBV3-1 and TRBJ2-1; 10 nucleotides align to TRBD2. V shed 4 bases and J 5 bases; nucleotides not matched to a gene: 5. Germline V gives CDR1 LGHDT, CDR2 YNNKEL (reference sequence). The CDR3 covers 15 residues. The CDR3 sequence is CASSLLAGGDNEQFF. CDR3 DNA sequence: TGTGCCAGCAGCCTCTTAGCGGGAGGCGACAATGAGCAGTTCTTC.

The chain employs TRBV5-8 and TRBJ2-5; D uncertain. V lost 4 bases and J lost 1, with 20 bases in between. The CDR3 extends over 17 amino acids. Germline V gene sequence: CDR1 SGHTS, CDR2 YDEGEE. This CDR3 reads CASSLSRSTHVQETQYF. CDR3 nucleotides: TGTGCCAGCAGCCTGTCTCGGTCGACACACGTCCAAGAGACCCAGTACTTC.

This clonotype has ten or more counts. The chain carries TRBV7-6 and TRBJ2-3; 11 nucleotides match TRBD1. With 6 bases clipped from V and 4 bases from J, the junction kept 3 bases outside the gene matches. The CDR3 sequence is 14 residues long. From germline, CDR1 is SGHVS and CDR2 FNYEAQ. The CDR3 loop reads CASSRDRGADTQYF. The CDR3 DNA reads as TGTGCCAGCAGTCGGGACAGGGGGGCAGATACGCAGTATTTT.

The V call is TRBV9, the J call TRBJ1-6, with D possibly TRBD1 on 5 matching bases. This CDR3 comprises 15 residues. V dropped 4 bases and J dropped 7 bases, with 15 bases sitting between them. Germline V gives CDR1 SGDLS, CDR2 YYNGEE. As DNA, the CDR3 is TGTGCCAGCAGCCGCAGGGTGGCGGTAAATTCACCCCTCCACTTT. Its protein product is CASSRRVAVNSPLHF.

The chain combines TRBV11-3 with TRBJ2-1, with a possible D match to TRBD2 (5 bases). V was pared by 5 bases and J by 3 bases, with 11 bases between. The CDR3 consists of 14 residues. Germline loops: CDR1 SGHNT, CDR2 YENEEA. CDR3 residues: CASSPSGFYNEQFF. The CDR3 bases are TGTGCCAGCAGCCCCAGCGGCTTCTACAATGAGCAGTTCTTC.

In its sample, this clonotype was seen many times. The chain links TRBV11-3 to TRBJ1-1; possibly TRBD1 for D (6 bases). Per germline, CDR1 SGHNT and CDR2 YENEEA. CDR3 length: 12 residues. Trimming shortened V by 4 bases and J by 6 bases, and 9 bases separated the two germline ends. The CDR3 coding sequence is TGTGCCAGCAGCTCGGACAGTTCTGAAGCTTTCTTT. Translated, it gives CASSSDSSEAFF.

This sequence joins TRBV5-1 and TRBJ2-1; the match to TRBD2 covers 16 bases. Germline CDR1 reads SGHRS; CDR2 reads YFSETQ. The V gene end was trimmed by 0 bases and the J gene end by 0 bases; junction bases not matched to a gene: 12. The CDR3 contains 22 residues. The CDR3 DNA reads TGCGCCAGCAGCTTGGCGCGGCGGCCCGGGACTAGCGGGAGGGTCTCCTACAATGAGCAGTTCTTC. The encoded protein is CASSLARRPGTSGRVSYNEQFF.

At least ten counts were recorded for this clonotype. The chain is built from TRBV11-2 and TRBJ2-1, with 12 bases lining up with TRBD2. This CDR3 has 14 residues. Germline trimming cut 1 base from V and 12 bases from J; bases unmatched to any gene: 4. Germline V gene data show CDR1 as SGHAT and CDR2 as FQNNGV. Here the CDR3 reads CASSLVPGLAGQFF. Written as DNA, the CDR3 is TGTGCCAGCAGCTTAGTGCCGGGACTAGCGGGGCAGTTCTTC.

This rearrangement joins TRBV5-8 to TRBJ1-4; 8 bases are a match to TRBD1. Trimming took 2 bases from V and 6 from J; bases not matched to a gene: 9. Germline V gene lookup returns CDR1 SGHTS and CDR2 YDEGEE. The CDR3 covers 16 residues. CDR3 bases: TGTGCCAGCAGCTTCGGACAGGGTATTGTTTATGAAAAACTGTTTTTT. It yields the protein CASSFGQGIVYEKLFF. The full variable domain, completed using reference TRBV5-8 and TRBJ1-4, is EAGVTQSPTHLIKTRGQQATLRCSPISGHTSVYWYQQALGLGLQFLLWYDEGEERNRGNFPPRFSGRQFPNYSSELNVNALELEDSALYLCASSFGQGIVYEKLFFGSGTQLSVL.

This clonotype was picked up many times. This rearrangement joins TRBV10-2 to TRBJ2-6, with TRBD2 matching 8 bases. Germline CDR1 and CDR2: WSHSY and SAAADI. The CDR3 has 17 residues. The trim removed 6 bases at V and 1 base at J, leaving 8 bases unmatched. The CDR3: CASSDRRLASGANVLTF. The CDR3 DNA reads TGCGCCAGCAGCGACAGGAGACTAGCGTCTGGGGCCAACGTCCTGACTTTC.

This clonotype was detected many times. CDR3 DNA sequence: TGTGCCAGCAGCTCCTTTTTGGGTAGCACAGATACGCAGTATTTT. As protein: CASSSFLGSTDTQYF. The rearrangement joins TRBV7-9 to TRBJ2-3; D call uncertain. Trimming cost V 4 bases and J 0 bases, with 11 bases left between them. CDR1 is SEHNR, CDR2 FQNEAQ, per germline (reference sequence). The CDR3 sequence is 15 residues long.